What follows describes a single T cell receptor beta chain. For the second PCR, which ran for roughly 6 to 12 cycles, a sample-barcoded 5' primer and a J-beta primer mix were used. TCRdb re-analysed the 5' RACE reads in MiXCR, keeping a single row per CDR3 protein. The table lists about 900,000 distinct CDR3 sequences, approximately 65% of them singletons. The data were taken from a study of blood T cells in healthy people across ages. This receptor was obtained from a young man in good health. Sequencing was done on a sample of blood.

DNA of the CDR3: TGCGCCAGCAGCCAAGCCGGAGCGGAATTTAACTATGGCTACACCTTC. Translating gives CASSQAGAEFNYGYTF. This sequence joins TRBV4-3 and TRBJ1-2; D unclear. The V gene's germline CDR1 is LGHNA and CDR2 YSLEER. Trimming left V 1 base short and J 1 base short, with 13 bases between. CDR3 length: 16 amino acids.